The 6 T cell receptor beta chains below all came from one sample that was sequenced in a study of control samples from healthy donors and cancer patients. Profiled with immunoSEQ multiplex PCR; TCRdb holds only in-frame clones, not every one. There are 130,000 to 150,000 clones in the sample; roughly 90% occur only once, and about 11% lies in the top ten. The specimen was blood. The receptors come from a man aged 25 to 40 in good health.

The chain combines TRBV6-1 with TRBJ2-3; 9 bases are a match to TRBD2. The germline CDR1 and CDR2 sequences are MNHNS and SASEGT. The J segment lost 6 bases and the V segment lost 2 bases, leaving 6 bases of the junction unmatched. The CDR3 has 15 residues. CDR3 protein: CASSELAGSADTQYF. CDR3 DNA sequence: TGTGCCAGCAGTGAACTAGCGGGGTCGGCGGATACGCAGTATTTT.

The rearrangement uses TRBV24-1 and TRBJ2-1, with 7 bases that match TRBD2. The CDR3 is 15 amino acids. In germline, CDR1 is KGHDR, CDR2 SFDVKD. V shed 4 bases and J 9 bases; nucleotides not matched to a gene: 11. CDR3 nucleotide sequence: TGTGCCACCAGTGAGCCAGGACTAGGAATCGTTGAGCAGTTCTTC. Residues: CATSEPGLGIVEQFF.

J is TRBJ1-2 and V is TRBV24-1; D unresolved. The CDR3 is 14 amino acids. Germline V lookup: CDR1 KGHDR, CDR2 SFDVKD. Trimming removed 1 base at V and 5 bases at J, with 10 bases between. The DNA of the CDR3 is TGTGCCACCAGTGATTTCGGCGCGGATTATGGCTACACCTTC. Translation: CATSDFGADYGYTF.

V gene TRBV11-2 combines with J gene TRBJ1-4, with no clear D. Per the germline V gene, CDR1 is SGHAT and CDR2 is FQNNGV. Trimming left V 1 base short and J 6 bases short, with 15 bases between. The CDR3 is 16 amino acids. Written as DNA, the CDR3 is TGTGCCAGCAGCTTAGGAAGGCCGACCCGCTATGAAAAACTGTTTTTT. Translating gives CASSLGRPTRYEKLFF. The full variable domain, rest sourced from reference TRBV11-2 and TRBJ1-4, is EAGVAQSPRYKIIEKRQSVAFWCNPISGHATLYWYQQILGQGPKLLIQFQNNGVVDDSQLPKDRFSAERLKGVDSTLKIQPAKLEDSAVYLCASSLGRPTRYEKLFFGSGTQLSVL.

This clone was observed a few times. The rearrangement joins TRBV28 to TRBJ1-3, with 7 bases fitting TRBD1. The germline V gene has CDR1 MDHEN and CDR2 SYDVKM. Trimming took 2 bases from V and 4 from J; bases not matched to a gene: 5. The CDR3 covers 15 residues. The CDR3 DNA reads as TGTGCCAGCAGTTTAAATCAGGGGGTAGGAAACACCATATATTTT. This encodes CASSLNQGVGNTIYF.

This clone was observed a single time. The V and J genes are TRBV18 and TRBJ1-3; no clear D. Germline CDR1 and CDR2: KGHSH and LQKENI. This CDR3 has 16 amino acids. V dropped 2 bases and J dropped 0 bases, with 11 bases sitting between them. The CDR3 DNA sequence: TGTGCCAGCTCACCATCTAGACCGGACTCTGGAAACACCATATATTTT. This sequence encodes CASSPSRPDSGNTIYF. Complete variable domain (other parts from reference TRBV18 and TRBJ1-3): NAGVMQNPRHLVRRRGQEARLRCSPMKGHSHVYWYRQLPEEGLKFMVYLQKENIIDESGMPKERFSAEFPKEGPSILRIQQVVRGDSAAYFCASSPSRPDSGNTIYFGEGSWLTVV.